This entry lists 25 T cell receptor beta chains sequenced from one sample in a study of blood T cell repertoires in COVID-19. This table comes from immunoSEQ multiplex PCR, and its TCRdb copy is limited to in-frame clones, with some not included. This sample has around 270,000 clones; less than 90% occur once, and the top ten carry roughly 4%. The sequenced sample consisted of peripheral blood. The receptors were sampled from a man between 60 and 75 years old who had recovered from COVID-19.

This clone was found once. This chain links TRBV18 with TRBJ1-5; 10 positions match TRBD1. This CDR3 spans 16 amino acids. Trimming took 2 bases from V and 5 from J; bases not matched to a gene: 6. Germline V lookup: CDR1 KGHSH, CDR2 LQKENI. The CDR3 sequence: CASSPETGGLHQPQHF. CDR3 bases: TGTGCCAGCTCACCAGAGACAGGGGGCCTCCATCAGCCCCAGCATTTT. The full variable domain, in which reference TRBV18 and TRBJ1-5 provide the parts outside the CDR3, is NAGVMQNPRHLVRRRGQEARLRCSPMKGHSHVYWYRQLPEEGLKFMVYLQKENIIDESGMPKERFSAEFPKEGPSILRIQQVVRGDSAAYFCASSPETGGLHQPQHFGDGTRLSIL.

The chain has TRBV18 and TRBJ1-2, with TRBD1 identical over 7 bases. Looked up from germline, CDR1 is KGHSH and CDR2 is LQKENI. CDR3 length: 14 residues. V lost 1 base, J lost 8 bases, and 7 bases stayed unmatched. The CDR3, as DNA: TGTGCCAGCTCACCACGAGACAGGGCCTGGGGCTACACCTTC. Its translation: CASSPRDRAWGYTF. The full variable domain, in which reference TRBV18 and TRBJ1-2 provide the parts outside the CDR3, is NAGVMQNPRHLVRRRGQEARLRCSPMKGHSHVYWYRQLPEEGLKFMVYLQKENIIDESGMPKERFSAEFPKEGPSILRIQQVVRGDSAAYFCASSPRDRAWGYTFGSGTRLTVV.

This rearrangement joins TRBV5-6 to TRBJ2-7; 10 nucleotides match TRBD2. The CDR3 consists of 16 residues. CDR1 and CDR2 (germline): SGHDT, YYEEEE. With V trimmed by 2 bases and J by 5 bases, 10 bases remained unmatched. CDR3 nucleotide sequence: TGTGCCAGCAGCTTAGGCCGGGTAGCGGGGGGTAACGAGCAGTACTTC. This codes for CASSLGRVAGGNEQYF.

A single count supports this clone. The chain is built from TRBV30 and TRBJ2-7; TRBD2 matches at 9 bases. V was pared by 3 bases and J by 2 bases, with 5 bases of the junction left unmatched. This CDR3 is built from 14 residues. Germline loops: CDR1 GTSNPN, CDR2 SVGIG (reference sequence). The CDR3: CAWRSSGATYEQYF. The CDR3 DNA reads TGTGCCTGGAGATCTAGCGGGGCTACCTACGAGCAGTACTTC.

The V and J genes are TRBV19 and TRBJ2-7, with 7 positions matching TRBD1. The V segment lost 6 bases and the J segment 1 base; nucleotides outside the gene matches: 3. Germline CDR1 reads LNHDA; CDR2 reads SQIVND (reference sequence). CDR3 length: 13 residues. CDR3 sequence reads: CASRNRGSYEQYF. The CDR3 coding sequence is TGTGCCAGTAGGAACAGGGGTTCCTACGAGCAGTACTTC.

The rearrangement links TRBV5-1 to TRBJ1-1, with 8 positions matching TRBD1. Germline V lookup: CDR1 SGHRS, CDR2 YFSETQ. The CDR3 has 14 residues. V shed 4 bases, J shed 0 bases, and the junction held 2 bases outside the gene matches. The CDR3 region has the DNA TGCGCCAGCAGCCCGGGACAGGTGAACACTGAAGCTTTCTTT. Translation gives CASSPGQVNTEAFF.

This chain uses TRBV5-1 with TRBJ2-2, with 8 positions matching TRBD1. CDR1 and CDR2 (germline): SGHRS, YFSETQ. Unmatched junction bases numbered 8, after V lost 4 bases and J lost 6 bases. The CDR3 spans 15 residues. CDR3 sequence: CASSPRTGMAGELFF. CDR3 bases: TGCGCCAGCAGCCCCCGGACAGGGATGGCCGGGGAGCTGTTTTTT.

CDR3 in DNA: TGTGCCAGCAGCCTTGGGCAGTTCTCTGGAAACACCATATATTTT. This gives the protein CASSLGQFSGNTIYF. V usage is TRBV11-2 and J usage is TRBJ1-3, with D hard to call. Germline-derived CDR1 and CDR2 are SGHAT and FQNNGV. Trimming left V 5 bases short and J 0 bases short, with 11 bases between. The CDR3 extends over 15 amino acids.

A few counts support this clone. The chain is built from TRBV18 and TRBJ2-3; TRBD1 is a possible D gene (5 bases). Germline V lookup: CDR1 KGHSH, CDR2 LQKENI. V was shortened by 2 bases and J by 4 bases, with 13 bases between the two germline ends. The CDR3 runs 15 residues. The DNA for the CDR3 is TGTGCCAGCTCACCAGGGCAGGGCAGGGCAGATACGCAGTATTTT. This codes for CASSPGQGRADTQYF.

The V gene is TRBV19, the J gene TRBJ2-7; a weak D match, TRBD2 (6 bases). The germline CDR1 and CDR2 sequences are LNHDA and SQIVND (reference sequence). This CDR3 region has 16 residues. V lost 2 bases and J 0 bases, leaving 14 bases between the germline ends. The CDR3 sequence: CASSIPPGGSSYEQYF. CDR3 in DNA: TGTGCCAGTAGTATACCCCCCGGAGGGTCCTCCTACGAGCAGTACTTC.

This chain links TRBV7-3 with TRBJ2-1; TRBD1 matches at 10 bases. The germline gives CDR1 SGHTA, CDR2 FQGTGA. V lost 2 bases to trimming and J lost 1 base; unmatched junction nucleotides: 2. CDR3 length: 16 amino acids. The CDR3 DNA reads TGTGCCAGCAGCTTAGGGACAGGGGCGTCCTACAATGAGCAGTTCTTC. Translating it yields CASSLGTGASYNEQFF.

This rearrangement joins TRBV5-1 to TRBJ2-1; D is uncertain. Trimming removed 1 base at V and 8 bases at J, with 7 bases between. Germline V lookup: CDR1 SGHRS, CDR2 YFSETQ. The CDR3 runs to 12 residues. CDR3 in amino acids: CASSLRGDEQFF. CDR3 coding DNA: TGCGCCAGCAGCTTGAGAGGCGATGAGCAGTTCTTC.

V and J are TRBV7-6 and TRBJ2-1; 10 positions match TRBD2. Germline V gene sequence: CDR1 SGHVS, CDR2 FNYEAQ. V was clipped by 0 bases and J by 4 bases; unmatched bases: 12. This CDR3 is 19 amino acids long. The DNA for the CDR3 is TGTGCCAGCAGCTTAGCGGAAAAGCGGGGGGGCAACCCATACAATGAGCAGTTCTTC. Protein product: CASSLAEKRGGNPYNEQFF.

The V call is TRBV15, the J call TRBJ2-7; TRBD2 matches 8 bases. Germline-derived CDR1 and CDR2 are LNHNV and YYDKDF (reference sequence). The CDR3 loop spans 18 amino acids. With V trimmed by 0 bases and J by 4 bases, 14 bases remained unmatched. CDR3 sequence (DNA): TGTGCCACCAGCAGAGAGGATAACCTCCGGGGGGGGTTATACGAGCAGTACTTC. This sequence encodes CATSREDNLRGGLYEQYF.

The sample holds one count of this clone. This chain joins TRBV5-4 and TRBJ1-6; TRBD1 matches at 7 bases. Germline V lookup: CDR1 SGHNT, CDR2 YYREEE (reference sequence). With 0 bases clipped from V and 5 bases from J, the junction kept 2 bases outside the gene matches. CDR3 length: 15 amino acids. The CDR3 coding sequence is TGTGCCAGCAGCTTGGGACAGGGAAATAATTCACCCCTCCACTTT. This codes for CASSLGQGNNSPLHF.

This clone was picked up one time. The CDR3 bases are TGTGCCAGCAGTTTGAGGAGGGGGCGATTCTCTGGGGCCAACGTCCTGACTTTC. Its translation: CASSLRRGRFSGANVLTF. This rearrangement joins TRBV28 to TRBJ2-6, with a tentative D call TRBD1 (7 bases). Trimming removed 3 bases from V and 0 bases from J, with 15 bases in between. This CDR3 has 18 residues. Germline V gives CDR1 MDHEN, CDR2 SYDVKM.

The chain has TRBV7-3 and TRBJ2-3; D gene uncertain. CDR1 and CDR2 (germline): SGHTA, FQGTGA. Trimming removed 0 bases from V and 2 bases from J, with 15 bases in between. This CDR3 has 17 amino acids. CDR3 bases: TGTGCCAGCAGCTTAACAGGAACAGATTCATACACAGATACGCAGTATTTT. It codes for CASSLTGTDSYTDTQYF. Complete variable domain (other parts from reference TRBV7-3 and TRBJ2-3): GAGVSQTPSNKVTEKGKYVELRCDPISGHTALYWYRQSLGQGPEFLIYFQGTGAADDSGLPNDRFFAVRPEGSVSTLKIQRTERGDSAVYLCASSLTGTDSYTDTQYFGPGTRLTVL.

CDR3 amino acids: CASSISGGQSGNTIYF. The CDR3 DNA is TGTGCCAGTAGTATCAGCGGGGGCCAGTCTGGAAACACCATATATTTT. The chain uses TRBV19 and TRBJ1-3, with D possibly TRBD1 on 6 matching bases. V lost 3 bases and J 1 base, leaving 13 bases between the germline ends. The CDR3 consists of 16 residues. CDR1 and CDR2 (germline): LNHDA, SQIVND (reference sequence).

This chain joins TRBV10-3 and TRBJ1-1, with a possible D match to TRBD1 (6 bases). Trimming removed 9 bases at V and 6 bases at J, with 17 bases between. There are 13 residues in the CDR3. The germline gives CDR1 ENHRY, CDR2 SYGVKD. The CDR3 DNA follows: TGTGCCATGAGTTATCAGGGGTCCTCTGAAGCTTTCTTT. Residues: CAMSYQGSSEAFF.

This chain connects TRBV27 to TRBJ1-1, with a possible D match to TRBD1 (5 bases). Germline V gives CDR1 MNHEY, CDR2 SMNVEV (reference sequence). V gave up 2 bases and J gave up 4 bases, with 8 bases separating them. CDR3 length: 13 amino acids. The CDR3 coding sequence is TGTGCCAGCAGTTTAACGGGGGGCACTGAAGCTTTCTTT. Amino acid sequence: CASSLTGGTEAFF.

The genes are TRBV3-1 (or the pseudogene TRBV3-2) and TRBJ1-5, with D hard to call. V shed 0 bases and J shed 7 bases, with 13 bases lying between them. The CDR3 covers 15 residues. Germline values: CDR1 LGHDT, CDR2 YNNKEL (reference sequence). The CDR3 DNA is TGTGCCAGCAGCCAAGATGAGTCGGGGAACCAGCCCCAGCATTTT. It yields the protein CASSQDESGNQPQHF.

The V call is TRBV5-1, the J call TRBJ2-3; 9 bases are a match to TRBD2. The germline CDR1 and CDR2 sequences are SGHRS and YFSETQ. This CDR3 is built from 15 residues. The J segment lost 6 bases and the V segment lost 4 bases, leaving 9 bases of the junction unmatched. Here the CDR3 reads CASSPGGTSRDTQYF. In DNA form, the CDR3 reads TGCGCCAGCAGCCCCGGCGGGACTAGCCGGGATACGCAGTATTTT.

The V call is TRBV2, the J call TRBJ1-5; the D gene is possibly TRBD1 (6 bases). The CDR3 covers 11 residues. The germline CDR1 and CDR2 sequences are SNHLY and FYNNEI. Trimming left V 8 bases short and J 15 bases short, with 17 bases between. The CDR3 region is CASGQDRKLHF. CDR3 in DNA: TGTGCCAGCGGTCAGGACAGAAAGTTGCATTTT.

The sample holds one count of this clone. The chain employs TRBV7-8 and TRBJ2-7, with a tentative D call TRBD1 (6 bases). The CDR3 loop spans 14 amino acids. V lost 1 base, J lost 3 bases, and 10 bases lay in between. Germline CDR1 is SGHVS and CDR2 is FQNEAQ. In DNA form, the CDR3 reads TGTGCCAGCAGCTTAGTACAGGGATACTACGAGCAGTACTTC. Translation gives CASSLVQGYYEQYF.

The DNA of the CDR3 is TGCGCCAGCAGTGACCGGGGACAGGGAGTGGGGCCCCTCCACTTT. Its translation: CASSDRGQGVGPLHF. The chain recombines TRBV10-2 with TRBJ1-6, with TRBD1 matching over 9 bases. The CDR3 is made up of 15 amino acids. CDR1 WSHSY and CDR2 SAAADI come from the germline V gene. The J segment lost 13 bases and the V segment lost 3 bases, leaving 10 bases of the junction unmatched.